A selection of T cell receptor beta chains follows, all from one sample in a study of CD8+ T cells in alopecia areata. Profiling relied on immunoSEQ multiplex PCR, and the TCRdb table lists in-frame clones only, not all of them. The sample shows 95,000 to 110,000 clones, roughly 84% of them seen only once. The sequencing used CD8+ T cells sorted from blood, collected at week 24, from a patient treated with tofacitinib. The receptors originated from a human donor with alopecia areata. Both conserved end residues are trimmed from each CDR3. D genes are given only for firm matches. Size values are once, few and many counts, or a class for expanded clones, and some rows have none.

clone_size | cdr3_length | j_call | v_call | d_call | cdr3_aa
few | 9 | TRBJ1-1 | TRBV29-1 | NA | SAKQGTEAF
NA | 14 | TRBJ2-3 | TRBV10-1 | NA | ASSAEGLDITDTQY
NA | 13 | TRBJ1-2 | TRBV4-2 | NA | ASSQEFSGNYGYT
NA | 14 | TRBJ2-7 | TRBV7-8 | NA | ASSLAAGSIIYEQY
NA | 9 | TRBJ2-7 | TRBV5-1 | NA | ASSLGMEQY
few | 14 | TRBJ2-3 | TRBV18 | NA | ASSPEGGRLTDTQY
once | 15 | TRBJ2-5 | TRBV10-3 | NA | AISGGGAGDQAETQY
NA | 11 | TRBJ2-2 | TRBV7-8 | NA | ASSPKLAGELF
NA | 11 | TRBJ2-1 | TRBV29-1 | TRBD2 | SVAGGDYNEQF
NA | 13 | TRBJ1-2 | TRBV14 | NA | ASSQVPGGRSGYT
NA | 12 | TRBJ2-1 | TRBV7-2 | NA | ASSWSQTYNEQF
NA | 8 | TRBJ2-6 | TRBV6-1 | NA | ASTGNVLT
NA | 15 | TRBJ2-2 | TRBV21-1 | NA | ASSLITGRPNTGELF
NA | 12 | TRBJ1-5 | TRBV30 | TRBD1 | AWSHRGYGQPQH
NA | 11 | TRBJ2-3 | TRBV10-3 | NA | AISDWDPDTQY
NA | 14 | TRBJ2-2 | TRBV7-6 | TRBD1 | ASSSPDRGPDGELF
NA | 16 | TRBJ2-3 | TRBV7-2 | TRBD2 | ASSARGKGLSSTDTQY
NA | 14 | TRBJ2-2 | TRBV7-9 | NA | ASSSWGHTRTGELF
NA | 11 | TRBJ2-3 | TRBV29-1 | NA | SVEGDSTDTQY
NA | 11 | TRBJ1-1 | TRBV6-5 | TRBD1 | ASWSGGNTEAF
few | 14 | TRBJ2-5 | TRBV29-1 | TRBD2 | SVVGLAGGAEETQY
NA | 12 | TRBJ2-1 | TRBV29-1 | TRBD2 | SVEGLAGENEQF
NA | 12 | TRBJ2-5 | TRBV9 | TRBD2 | ASSASGGKETQY
once | 14 | TRBJ2-3 | TRBV7-9 | NA | ASSPRHEGSTDTQY
NA | 13 | TRBJ2-7 | TRBV4-3 | TRBD2 | ASSQEGGSSYEQY
NA | 13 | TRBJ2-5 | TRBV29-1 | TRBD2 | SVESGAGARETQY
NA | 11 | TRBJ2-3 | TRBV4-3 | NA | ASSQVYGDTQY
NA | 13 | TRBJ2-7 | TRBV4-1 | NA | ASSQIRDTSYEQY
NA | 13 | TRBJ2-1 | TRBV10-2 | NA | ASSELTGQYNEQF